This record concerns one T cell receptor beta chain sequence. The V gene end was trimmed by 5 bases and the J gene end by 7 bases; junction bases not matched to a gene: 11. This CDR3 region has 14 residues. Per germline, CDR1 SGHTA and CDR2 FQGNSA. This entry is derived from a study of early stage breast cancer tumors. Each sample had two DNA replicates, approximately 0.5 ug blood or about 1.4 ug tissue. Measured with immunoSEQ multiplex PCR; TCRdb has only the in-frame clones, and not every one. The data hold tens of thousands of clones, with around three quarters observed a single time. The chain couples TRBV7-2 to TRBJ2-7, with TRBD1 matching over 7 bases. The source material was blood. This receptor was obtained from a person between 50 and 60 years old with breast cancer. The DNA for the CDR3 is TGTGCCAGCAGCCGGGGACAGACAACTGGGGAGCAGTACTTC. Translation: CASSRGQTTGEQYF.